Each of the 3 T cell receptor beta chains below was sequenced from the same sample in a study of CD8+ T cells in alopecia areata. The sorting of pooled cutaneous lymph node cells relied on CD4, CD8alpha, NKG2D, NKG2ACE and other markers. Extracted from the samples, RNA was reverse transcribed into cDNA to serve as the sequencing template. Sequencing was performed with immunoSEQ multiplex PCR; in TCRdb, only in-frame clones are kept and a portion is missing. Listed for the sample are 250,000 or so clones, none seen a single time. Material: CD4+ T cells sorted from a lymph node. These receptors were taken from a C3H/HeJ mouse with alopecia areata. This strain has MHC haplotype H2-k.

This clone was found a few times. Genes and germline come from the mouse. Read coverage stops 4 residues before the CDR3 terminus; the germline J gene supplies the remainder. Other DNA sequences of this sample code for an identical CDR3. The chain employs TRBV12-1 and TRBJ1-2, with TRBD1 identical over 7 bases. There are 14 residues in the CDR3. Germline CDR1 reads SGHSN; CDR2 reads HYEKVE. Trimming cost V 1 base and J 1 base; bases outside gene matches: 2. The sequenced part of the CDR3 DNA is TGTGCCAGCTCTCTTCAGGGGGGAAACTCC. Translating it yields CASSLQGGNS. The complete CDR3 protein is CASSLQGGNSDYTF.

As to this clone: Gene names refer to mouse genes. Read sequence stops 4 residues before the CDR3 end, and the germline J gene provides the missing end. The V call is TRBV5, the J call TRBJ2-7; 11 bases are shared with TRBD2. CDR1 and CDR2 (germline): LGHNA, YNLKQL (reference sequence). The CDR3 is 16 amino acids. The CDR3 bases that were read are TGTGCCAGCAGCCAAGAGAACTGGGGGGGCCTTGAT. Translation gives CASSQENWGGLD. The CDR3 in full is CASSQENWGGLDEQYF.

Notes on this clone: All gene names here are mouse names. The read terminates 4 residues before the CDR3 end, so the remaining end is supplied by the germline J gene. V usage is TRBV1 and J usage is TRBJ2-1; D not certain. The CDR3 consists of 14 residues. Germline CDR1 is NSQYPW and CDR2 is LRSPGD (reference sequence). Trimming left V 0 bases short and J 6 bases short, with 9 bases between. The CDR3 bases that were read are TGCACCTGCAGTGCAGATCGAAGGGTTGCT. Protein: CTCSADRRVA. The CDR3, in full, reads CTCSADRRVAEQFF.